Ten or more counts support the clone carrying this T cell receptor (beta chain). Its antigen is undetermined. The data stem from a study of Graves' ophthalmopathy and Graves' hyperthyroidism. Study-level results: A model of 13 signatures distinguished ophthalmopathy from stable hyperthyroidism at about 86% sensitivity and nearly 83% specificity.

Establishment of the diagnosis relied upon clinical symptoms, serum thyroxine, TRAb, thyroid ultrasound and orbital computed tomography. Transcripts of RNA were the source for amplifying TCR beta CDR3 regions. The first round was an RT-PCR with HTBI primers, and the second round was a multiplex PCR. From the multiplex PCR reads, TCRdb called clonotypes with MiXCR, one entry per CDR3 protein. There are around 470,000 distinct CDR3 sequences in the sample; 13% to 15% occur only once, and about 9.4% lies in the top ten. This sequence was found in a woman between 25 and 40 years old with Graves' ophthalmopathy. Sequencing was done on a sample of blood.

The CDR3: CASSEYDRATEAFF. For the CDR3, the DNA is TGTGCCAGCAGTGAATATGACAGGGCTACGGAAGCTTTCTTT. V and J are TRBV25-1 and TRBJ1-1, with 7 bases aligning to TRBD1. Germline lookup yields CDR1 MGHDK and CDR2 SYGVNS. The J segment lost 8 bases and the V segment lost 0 bases, leaving 6 bases of the junction unmatched. This CDR3 region has 14 residues.